This T cell receptor (beta chain) was recorded in a study of CD8 T cells in ankylosing spondylitis. Study observations and caveats: According to the report, clones linked to the disease were significantly enriched in matched synovial fluid samples taken from ankylosing spondylitis patients. What seemed typical of ankylosing spondylitis blood was a TCR beta motif built from eight highly homologous variants.

J gave up 3 bases and V 6 bases, and 11 bases lay outside the gene matches. The germline gives CDR1 DFQATT, CDR2 SNEGSKA (reference sequence). The length of the CDR3 is 14 residues. Many counts were recorded for this clonotype. Its specificity is not known. Quantitative barcoded 5'-RACE was used to prepare TCR beta libraries. TCRdb ran MiXCR on the 5' RACE reads and lists one entry per CDR3 protein. Altogether around 300,000 distinct CDR3 sequences are present, about 9.9% being singletons, with the ten largest covering roughly 9%. The sample consisted of blood, either unsorted or a sorted T cell fraction (not recorded which). The V and J genes are TRBV20-1 and TRBJ2-7; TRBD2 agrees at 7 bases. The sequence was obtained from a female donor with ankylosing spondylitis or in good health (not recorded which). The chain's CDR3 is CSAPAGAGDYEQYF. CDR3 DNA: TGCAGTGCACCGGCCGGGGCGGGAGACTACGAGCAGTACTTC.